Listed below are T cell receptor beta chains from one sample, sequenced in a study of blood T cells in healthy people across ages. MiXCR was run by TCRdb on the 5' RACE reads, yielding one entry per CDR3 protein. The sample has 1 million or so distinct CDR3 sequences; 40% to 45% are singletons. Sequenced: blood. The source is a woman in her sixties or seventies in good health. The CDR3 runs from the conserved cysteine through the conserved F or W. The D gene is left open where the match is weak. Where a row states a size, it is once, few, many or the class of an expanded clone; other rows omit it.

TRBJ2-7 TRBV13 NA few CASSLGRGSTYEQYF TGTGCCAGCAGCTTAGGGCGCGGGTCGACCTACGAGCAGTACTTC
TRBJ2-6 TRBV10-3 NA NA CAISESTVDGANVLTF TGTGCCATCAGTGAGTCGACAGTGGATGGGGCCAACGTCCTGACTTTC
TRBJ2-5 TRBV11-2 NA NA CASSLALAGAGETQYF TGTGCCAGCAGCTTAGCCTTAGCAGGGGCGGGAGAGACCCAGTACTTC
TRBJ2-7 TRBV27 TRBD1 few CASSLLGQGNYEQYF TGTGCCAGCAGTTTATTGGGACAGGGGAACTACGAGCAGTACTTC
TRBJ2-3 TRBV28 NA NA CASRPDPGDTQYF TGTGCCAGCAGGCCCGACCCGGGCGATACGCAGTATTTT
TRBJ2-3 TRBV20-1 NA NA CSASSGQTSDTQYF TGCAGTGCTAGCTCCGGACAGACATCAGATACGCAGTATTTT
TRBJ1-5 TRBV7-4 TRBD1 few CASSLALGTGANQPQHF TGTGCCAGCAGCTTAGCTTTGGGGACAGGGGCCAATCAGCCCCAGCATTTT
TRBJ2-7 TRBV7-3 NA NA CASSLKLGRKNNYEQYF TGTGCCAGCAGCTTAAAATTGGGACGCAAAAATAACTACGAGCAGTACTTC
TRBJ2-7 TRBV20-1 NA many CSARNLAYEQYF TGCAGTGCTAGAAATCTAGCGTACGAGCAGTACTTC
TRBJ2-1 TRBV4-1 NA few CASSRNYNSYNEQFF TGCGCCAGCAGCCGAAACTACAACTCCTACAATGAGCAGTTCTTC
TRBJ2-1 TRBV7-9 NA NA CASRWDGYNEQFF TGTGCCAGCCGCTGGGACGGTTACAATGAGCAGTTCTTC
TRBJ2-5 TRBV27 NA few CASSARMRETQYF TGTGCCAGCAGTGCACGAATGAGGGAGACCCAGTACTTC
TRBJ2-4 TRBV3-1 NA NA CASSQDPAGNEQYF TGTGCCAGCAGCCAAGACCCCGCGGGGAATGAGCAGTACTTC
TRBJ1-1 TRBV7-2 NA NA CASSLYPTAEAFF TGTGCCAGCAGCTTGTACCCGACAGCTGAAGCTTTCTTT
TRBJ2-5 TRBV5-1 TRBD2 NA CASSGTSDRTQYF TGCGCCAGCAGCGGGACTAGCGACCGGACCCAGTACTTC
TRBJ1-2 TRBV7-2 NA few CASSLNRPNYGYTF TGTGCCAGCAGCTTAAACCGACCGAACTATGGCTACACCTTC
TRBJ2-7 TRBV28 TRBD2 few CASRPSGRVYEQYF TGTGCCAGCAGACCTAGCGGGAGGGTCTACGAGCAGTACTTC
TRBJ2-5 TRBV7-9 TRBD2 few CASSLADSGRQIETQYF TGTGCCAGCAGCTTAGCGGATAGCGGGAGGCAGATCGAGACCCAGTACTTC
TRBJ1-5 TRBV27 TRBD1 NA CASAGTAPNQPQHF TGTGCCAGTGCCGGGACAGCTCCCAATCAGCCCCAGCATTTT
TRBJ1-2 TRBV21-1 NA few CASSKVRPARYGYTF TGTGCCAGCAGCAAAGTCAGGCCTGCCCGCTATGGCTACACCTTC
TRBJ2-3 TRBV27 NA few CASSQRAEEGRKRDTQYF TGTGCCAGCAGTCAGAGGGCTGAGGAGGGTCGAAAAAGGGATACGCAGTATTTT
TRBJ2-1 TRBV6-5 NA NA CASSYGGNSYNEQFF TGTGCCAGCAGTTACGGAGGGAACTCCTACAATGAGCAGTTCTTC
TRBJ2-5 TRBV10-3 NA NA CAIAVQETQYF TGTGCCATCGCTGTCCAAGAGACCCAGTACTTC
TRBJ2-7 TRBV5-1 NA NA CASSVPGDRYEQYF TGCGCCAGCAGCGTCCCAGGGGATCGCTACGAGCAGTACTTC
TRBJ2-1 TRBV12-3/TRBV12-4 NA few CASSPRIRDSQNEQFF TGTGCCAGCAGTCCCCGAATAAGGGACTCCCAGAATGAGCAGTTCTTC
TRBJ1-2 TRBV12-3/TRBV12-4 NA few CASSTAGSSYGYTF TGTGCCAGCAGCACGGCAGGGTCGAGCTATGGCTACACCTTC
TRBJ2-7 TRBV20-1 TRBD1 NA CSTRTGNYEQYF TGCAGTACTAGGACAGGAAACTACGAGCAGTACTTC
TRBJ2-7 TRBV28 NA many CASSPHHEQYF TGTGCCAGCAGCCCGCACCACGAGCAGTACTTC